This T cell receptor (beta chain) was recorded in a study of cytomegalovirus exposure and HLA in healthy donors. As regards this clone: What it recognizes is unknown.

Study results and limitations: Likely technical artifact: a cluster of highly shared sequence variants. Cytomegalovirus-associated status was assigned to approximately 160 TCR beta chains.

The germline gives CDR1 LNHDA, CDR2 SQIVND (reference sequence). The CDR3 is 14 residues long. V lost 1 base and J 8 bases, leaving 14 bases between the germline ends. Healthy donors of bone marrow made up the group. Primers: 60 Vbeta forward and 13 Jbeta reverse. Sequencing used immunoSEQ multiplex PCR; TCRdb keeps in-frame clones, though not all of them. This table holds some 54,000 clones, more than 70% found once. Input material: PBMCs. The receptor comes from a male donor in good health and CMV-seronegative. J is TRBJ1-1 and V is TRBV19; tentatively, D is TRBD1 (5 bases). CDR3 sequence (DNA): TGTGCCAGTAGTATAGGAAAAGGCCGACAGGAAGCTTTCTTT. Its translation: CASSIGKGRQEAFF.